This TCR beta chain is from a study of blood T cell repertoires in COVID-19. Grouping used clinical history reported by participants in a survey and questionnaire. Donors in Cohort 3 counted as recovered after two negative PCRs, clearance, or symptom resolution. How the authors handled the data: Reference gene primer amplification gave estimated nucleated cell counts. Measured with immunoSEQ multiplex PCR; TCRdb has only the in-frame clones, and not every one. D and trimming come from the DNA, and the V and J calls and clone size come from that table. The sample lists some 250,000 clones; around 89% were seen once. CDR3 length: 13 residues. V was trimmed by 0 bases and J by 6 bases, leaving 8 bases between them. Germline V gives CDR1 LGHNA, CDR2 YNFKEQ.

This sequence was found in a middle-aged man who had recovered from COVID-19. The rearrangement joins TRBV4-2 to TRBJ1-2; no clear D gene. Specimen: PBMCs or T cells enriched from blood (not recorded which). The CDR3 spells CASSQERGDGYTF. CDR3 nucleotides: TGTGCCAGCAGCCAAGAACGAGGAGATGGCTACACCTTC.